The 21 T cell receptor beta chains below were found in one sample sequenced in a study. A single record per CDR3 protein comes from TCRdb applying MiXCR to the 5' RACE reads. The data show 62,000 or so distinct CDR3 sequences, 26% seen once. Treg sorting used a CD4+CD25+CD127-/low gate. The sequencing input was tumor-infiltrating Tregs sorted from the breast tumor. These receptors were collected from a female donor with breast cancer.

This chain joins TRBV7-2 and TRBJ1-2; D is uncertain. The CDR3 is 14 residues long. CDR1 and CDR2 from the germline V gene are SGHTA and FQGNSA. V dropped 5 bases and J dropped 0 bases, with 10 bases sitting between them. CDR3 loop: CASSLSASNYGYTF. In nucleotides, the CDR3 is TGTGCCAGCAGCCTCAGCGCCTCTAACTATGGCTACACCTTC.

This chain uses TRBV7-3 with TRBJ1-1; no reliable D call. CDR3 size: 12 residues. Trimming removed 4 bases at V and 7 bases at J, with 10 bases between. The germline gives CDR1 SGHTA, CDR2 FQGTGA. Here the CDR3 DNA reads TGTGCCAGCAGCTCGGAACGGGGTGAAGCTTTCTTT. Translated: CASSSERGEAFF.

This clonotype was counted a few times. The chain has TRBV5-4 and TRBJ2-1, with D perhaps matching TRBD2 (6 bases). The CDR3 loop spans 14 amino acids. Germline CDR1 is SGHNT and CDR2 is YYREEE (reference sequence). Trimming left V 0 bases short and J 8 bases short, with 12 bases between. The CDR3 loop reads CASSLVPLAHEQFF. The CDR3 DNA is TGTGCCAGCAGCTTGGTCCCACTAGCTCATGAGCAGTTCTTC.

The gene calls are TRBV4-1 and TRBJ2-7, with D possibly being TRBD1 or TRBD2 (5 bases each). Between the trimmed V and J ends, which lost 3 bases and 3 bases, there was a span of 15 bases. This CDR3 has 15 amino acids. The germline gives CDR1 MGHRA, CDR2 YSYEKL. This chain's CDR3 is CASSHGTGKYYEQYF. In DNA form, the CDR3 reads TGCGCCAGCAGCCACGGGACGGGAAAATACTACGAGCAGTACTTC.

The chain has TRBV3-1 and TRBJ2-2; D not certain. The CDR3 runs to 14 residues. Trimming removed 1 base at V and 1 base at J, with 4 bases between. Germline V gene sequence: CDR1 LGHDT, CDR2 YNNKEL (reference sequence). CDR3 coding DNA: TGTGCCAGCAGCCAAGTCTTGAACACCGGGGAGCTGTTTTTT. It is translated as CASSQVLNTGELFF.

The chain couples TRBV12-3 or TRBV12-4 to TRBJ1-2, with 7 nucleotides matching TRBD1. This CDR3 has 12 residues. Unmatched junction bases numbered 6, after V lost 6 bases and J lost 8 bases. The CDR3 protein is CASRPDRWGYTF. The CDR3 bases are TGTGCCAGCAGGCCGGACAGGTGGGGCTACACCTTC.

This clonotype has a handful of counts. The CDR3, as DNA: TGCGCCAGCAGCTTCCGACAGGGGGAGGCCGGGGAGCTGTTTTTT. Amino acid sequence: CASSFRQGEAGELFF. V and J are TRBV5-1 and TRBJ2-2; 9 bases are a match to TRBD1. CDR3 length equals 15 residues. V shed 2 bases, J shed 6 bases, and the junction held 5 bases outside the gene matches. Germline V gene data show CDR1 as SGHRS and CDR2 as YFSETQ.

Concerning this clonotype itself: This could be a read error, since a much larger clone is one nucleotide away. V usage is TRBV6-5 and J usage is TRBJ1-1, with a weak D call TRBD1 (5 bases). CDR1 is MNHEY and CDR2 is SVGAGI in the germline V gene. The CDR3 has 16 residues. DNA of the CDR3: TGTGCCAGCAGTTACTCTAGGGGCCTCATGAACACTGAAGCTTACTTT. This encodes CASSYSRGLMNTEAYF.

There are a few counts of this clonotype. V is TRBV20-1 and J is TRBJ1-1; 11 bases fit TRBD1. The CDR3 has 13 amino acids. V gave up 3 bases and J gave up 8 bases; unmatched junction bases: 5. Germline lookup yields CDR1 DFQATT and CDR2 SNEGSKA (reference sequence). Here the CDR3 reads CSASVGTGGEAFF. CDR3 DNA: TGCAGTGCTAGTGTGGGGACAGGGGGAGAAGCTTTCTTT.

CDR3 amino acids: CASSPGEAREPQHF. CDR3 DNA sequence: TGCGCCAGCAGCCCCGGCGAAGCGAGGGAACCCCAGCATTTT. The chain links TRBV5-1 to TRBJ1-5; D is undetermined. V lost 4 bases and J lost 10, with 18 bases in between. Germline values: CDR1 SGHRS, CDR2 YFSETQ. This CDR3 comprises 14 residues.

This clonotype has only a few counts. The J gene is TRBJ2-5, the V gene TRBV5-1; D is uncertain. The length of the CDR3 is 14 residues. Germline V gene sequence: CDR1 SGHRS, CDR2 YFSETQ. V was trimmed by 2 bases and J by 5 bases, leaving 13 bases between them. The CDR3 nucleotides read TGCGCCAGCAGCTTTAGACCCTACGGCGAGACCCAGTACTTC. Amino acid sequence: CASSFRPYGETQYF.

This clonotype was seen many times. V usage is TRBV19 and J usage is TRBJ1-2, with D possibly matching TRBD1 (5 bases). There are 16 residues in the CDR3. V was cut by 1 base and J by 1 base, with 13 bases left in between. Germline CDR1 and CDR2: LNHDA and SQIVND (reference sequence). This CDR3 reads CASSIGGREFNYGYTF. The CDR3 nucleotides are TGTGCCAGTAGTATAGGGGGCAGAGAGTTTAACTATGGCTACACCTTC.

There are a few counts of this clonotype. This CDR3 reads CASSLAIGVPYNEQFF. CDR3 DNA sequence: TGCGCCAGCAGCTTGGCCATCGGGGTACCCTACAATGAGCAGTTCTTC. The chain joins TRBV5-1 to TRBJ2-1, with D possibly matching TRBD2 (5 bases). V was shortened by 0 bases and J by 2 bases, with 12 bases between the two germline ends. Germline assignment: CDR1 SGHRS and CDR2 YFSETQ. The CDR3 totals 16 residues.

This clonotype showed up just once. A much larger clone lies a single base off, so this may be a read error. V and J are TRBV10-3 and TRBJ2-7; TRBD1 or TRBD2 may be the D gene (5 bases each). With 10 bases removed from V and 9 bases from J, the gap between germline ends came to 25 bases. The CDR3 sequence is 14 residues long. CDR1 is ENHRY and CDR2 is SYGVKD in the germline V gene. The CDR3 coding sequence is TGTGCCACCTCGGGGCAGGACCTTACGTTCGGGCAGTACTTC. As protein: CATSGQDLTFGQYF.

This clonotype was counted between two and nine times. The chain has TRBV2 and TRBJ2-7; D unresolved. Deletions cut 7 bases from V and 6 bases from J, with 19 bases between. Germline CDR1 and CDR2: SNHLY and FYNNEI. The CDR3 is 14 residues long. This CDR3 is CASIRNGPRSEQYF. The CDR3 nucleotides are TGTGCCAGCATACGAAATGGGCCTAGGAGCGAGCAGTACTTC.

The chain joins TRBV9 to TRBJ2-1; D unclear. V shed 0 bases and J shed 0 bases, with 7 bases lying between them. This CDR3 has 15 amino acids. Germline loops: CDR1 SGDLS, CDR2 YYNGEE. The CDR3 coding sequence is TGTGCCAGCAGCGTAGCGGCAAACTCCTACAATGAGCAGTTCTTC. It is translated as CASSVAANSYNEQFF.

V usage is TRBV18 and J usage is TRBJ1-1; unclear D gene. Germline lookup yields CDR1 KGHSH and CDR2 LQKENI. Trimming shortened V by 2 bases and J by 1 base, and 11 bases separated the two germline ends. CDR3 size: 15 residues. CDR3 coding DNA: TGTGCCAGCTCACCAAATCAGGTTGGGAACACTGAAGCTTTCTTT. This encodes CASSPNQVGNTEAFF.

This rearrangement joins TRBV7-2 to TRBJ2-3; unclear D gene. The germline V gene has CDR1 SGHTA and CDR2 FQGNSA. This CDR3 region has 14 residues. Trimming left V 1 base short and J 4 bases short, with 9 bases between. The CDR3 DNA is TGTGCCAGCAGCTTAGAAGGCGCCGCAGATACGCAGTATTTT. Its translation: CASSLEGAADTQYF.

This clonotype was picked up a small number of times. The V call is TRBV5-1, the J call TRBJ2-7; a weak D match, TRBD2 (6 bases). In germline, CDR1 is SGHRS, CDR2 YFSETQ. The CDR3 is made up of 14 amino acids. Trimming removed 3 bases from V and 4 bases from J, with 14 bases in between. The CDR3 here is CASSSFGGEYEQYF. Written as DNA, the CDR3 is TGCGCCAGCAGCTCCTTTGGAGGGGAATACGAGCAGTACTTC.

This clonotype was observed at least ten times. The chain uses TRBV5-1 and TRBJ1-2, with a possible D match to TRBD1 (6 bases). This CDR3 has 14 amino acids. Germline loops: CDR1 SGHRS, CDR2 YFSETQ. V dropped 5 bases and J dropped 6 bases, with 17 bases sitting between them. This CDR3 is CASRPYREIHGYTF. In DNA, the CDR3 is TGCGCCAGCAGGCCATACAGGGAGATTCATGGCTACACCTTC.

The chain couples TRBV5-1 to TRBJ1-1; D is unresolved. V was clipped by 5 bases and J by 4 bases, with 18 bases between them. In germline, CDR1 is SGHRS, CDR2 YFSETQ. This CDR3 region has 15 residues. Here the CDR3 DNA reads TGCGCCAGCAGTGGGCTTGGTAATGGAGGCACTGAAGCTTTCTTT. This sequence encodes CASSGLGNGGTEAFF.